This T cell receptor (beta chain) was observed in a study of Graves' ophthalmopathy and Graves' hyperthyroidism (dated by TCRdb to about 2018). In terms of the full investigation: Hyperthyroidism was defined as stable when no progression to ophthalmopathy occurred within 18 months of follow-up. The study used TCR beta repertoire signatures to distinguish Graves' ophthalmopathy from Graves' hyperthyroidism and to predict progression to ophthalmopathy. In total, under 150 blood samples were TCR-sequenced: 40 to 45 ophthalmopathy, approximately 75 hyperthyroidism and about 17 hyperthyroidism-to-ophthalmopathy patients. To explore V-J signatures that distinguish ophthalmopathy from hyperthyroidism, a discovery set of 100 patients was enrolled, made up of around 40 with ophthalmopathy and 55 to 65 with stable hyperthyroidism. For independent validation, a separate cohort was made up of approximately 18 hyperthyroidism patients plus 17 patients who later progressed from hyperthyroidism to ophthalmopathy. In roughly 6 hyperthyroidism patients, T-cell repertoires of thyroid tissue and blood were compared. Following sampling, methimazole starting at 30 mg daily was administered to hyperthyroidism patients, and high-dose intravenous methylprednisolone was administered to ophthalmopathy patients. Points the paper makes about the study in general: In cross-validation, the 13-signature model distinguished ophthalmopathy from stable hyperthyroidism with just over 85% sensitivity and nearly 82% specificity, and in the test set the corresponding values were roughly 80% and 76%. In validation, the model predicted ophthalmopathy progression with nearly 71% sensitivity and 72.22% specificity; fewer than 15 predicted patients were CT-confirmed with GO in a median of about 7.1 months. Sample size was not predetermined statistically, and investigators were not blinded to group allocation. Among expanded thyroid clonotypes with frequency above 0.001, most also showed up in blood, which suggests that blood repertoires may reflect the thyroid immune response.

For repertoire sequencing, TCR beta CDR3 regions were amplified from RNA transcripts. A first-round RT-PCR used HTBI primers with the Qiagen OneStep RT-PCR kit, followed by a second-round multiplex PCR, size selection and purification. Libraries were sequenced paired-end with 100 bp reads on an Illumina HiSeq2000. On the study's bioinformatics: SOAPnuke was used for read processing, and reads with adapters, uncalled bases, a mean Phred below 15, or no exact constant-primer or identifier match were discarded. COPE v1.2.5 was used to merge high-quality paired reads. Clonotypes were defined as unique nucleotide sequences and were aligned to IMGT TRB V, D and J references using MiTCR v1.1. Analysis was restricted to V-J combinations with a frequency above 0.0001, which covered roughly 99% of repertoires. For each V-J combination, a TCR clonal expansion and chaos score was defined as the ratio of F50 clonal expansion to chaos observed in the TCRdist matrix. Features were reduced by Welch's t-statistics and random forest to around 14 V-J combinations, which fed a naive Bayes classifier. The similarity between thyroid and blood repertoires was quantified using the Morisita-Horn index. TCRdb reprocessed the public reads (quality trimming at Q25 with fastp, clone calling with MiXCR) and kept in-frame beta chains. Each entry merges the rows of one CDR3 protein and shows their most common DNA and genes. These V and J calls are TCRdb output, not the study's own analysis. The sample contains about 1.1 million distinct CDR3 sequences, about 40% of them found a single time. Around 10% of the sample belongs to the ten largest clones.

This clonotype was observed a few times. This receptor's antigen is unknown. Per-base qualities were not stored, and no clone one base away is much larger. CDR1 MGHRA and CDR2 YSYEKL were looked up in the germline V gene. V has 3 bases trimmed and J has 4 bases trimmed; junction bases matching no gene number 11. The CDR3 runs 16 amino acids, cysteine and phenylalanine included. The retained sequence is limited to the CDR3, 48 bases, with the frame set at the first base. Hyperthyroidism patients were newly diagnosed, were aged 18 to 65 years, and had a disease duration under 2 months. Patients with other autoimmune diseases, uncontrolled infections, pregnancy or lactation were excluded from the study. Clinical symptoms, serum thyroxine, TRAb, thyroid ultrasound and orbital computed tomography were used for diagnosis. Total RNA was extracted using Trizol reagent, and RNA quality was checked on an Agilent 2100 Bioanalyzer.

This sequence originates from an adult man with Graves' hyperthyroidism. The receptor chain draws on TRBV4-1 and TRBJ2-7; TRBD1 aligns with 8 central bases. The sequencing input was peripheral blood or thyroid tissue (not recorded which). The CDR3 loop reads CASSHTFGQGAYEQYF. The bases read TGCGCCAGCAGCCATACATTCGGCCAGGGGGCTTACGAGCAGTACTTC.